The present T cell receptor (beta chain) was sequenced within a study of blood T cell repertoires in COVID-19. Study-wide context: Researchers got acute and convalescent COVID-19 samples from the United States, Italy and Spain. PBMCs, B-cell-depleted T cells, or T cells were the source of the cDNA or gDNA that made up the material.

Methods used by the authors: Amplification with reference gene primers provided the estimates of nucleated cell counts. Using immunoSEQ multiplex PCR, the repertoire was profiled, and TCRdb retains in-frame clones only, with some absent. The V and J calls and clone size come from that table; D and trimming were worked out from the DNA. The data hold around 200,000 clones, with 70% to 90% observed a single time. The origin of this receptor is a woman of 80 years or more with acute or convalescent COVID-19. The sample taken for sequencing was peripheral blood.

The CDR3 DNA is TGTGCCAGCAGCTTGGAGGCAGGGGGTTATGGCTACACCTTC. Translation: CASSLEAGGYGYTF. The V gene is TRBV5-5, the J gene TRBJ1-2, with 7 positions matching TRBD1. The CDR3 runs to 14 residues. Looked up from germline, CDR1 is SGHKS and CDR2 is YYEKEE (reference sequence). With 0 bases clipped from V and 5 bases from J, the junction kept 4 bases outside the gene matches.